The present entry profiles one T cell receptor beta chain with its context. What it binds is unknown. The data belong to a study of cytomegalovirus exposure and HLA in healthy donors. The wider study: Earlier, roughly 180 million T cells were analyzed, and over 95 million unique TCR beta sequences were found among them.

The study, taken as a whole, reports: Roughly uniform sequencing depth across donors was assumed, possibly incorrectly. In a later analysis, a missense DCLRE1C variant was linked to TCR beta V- and J-gene trimming.

The PCR contained 60 Vbeta and 13 Jbeta primers. Produced via immunoSEQ multiplex PCR; TCRdb's table is partial and in-frame only. The profile shows about 190,000 clones, around 83% of them singletons. CDR3 length: 14 residues. Germline CDR1 and CDR2: SGDLS and YYNGEE. V lost 3 bases and J lost 7; bases outside the gene matches: 3. This TCR came from a woman aged 18-30 years in good health and CMV-seronegative. Sequencing was performed on PBMCs. The J gene is TRBJ1-4, the V gene TRBV9, with 10 bases identical to TRBD1. CDR3 DNA sequence: TGTGCCAGCAGCGACCGGGACAGGGGTGAAAAACTGTTTTTT. Translating it yields CASSDRDRGEKLFF.